Below are 21 T cell receptor beta chains sequenced from a single sample in a study of cytomegalovirus exposure and HLA in healthy donors. Primers: 60 Vbeta forward and 13 Jbeta reverse. TCRdb's table, derived via immunoSEQ multiplex PCR, lists solely in-frame clones and lacks some. The data contain approximately 150,000 clones, roughly 76% of them singletons. The source material was PBMCs. All receptors come from a woman in her twenties or thirties in good health and CMV-seronegative.

The chain is built from TRBV5-6 and TRBJ1-6; D call uncertain. This CDR3 has 13 amino acids. Germline V gene data show CDR1 as SGHDT and CDR2 as YYEEEE. Trimming removed 4 bases at V and 9 bases at J, with 11 bases between. The CDR3 sequence is CASSQRPGSPLHF. CDR3 coding DNA: TGTGCCAGCAGCCAACGACCGGGTTCACCCCTCCACTTT.

This sequence joins TRBV7-2 and TRBJ1-6; D unresolved. Germline-derived CDR1 and CDR2 are SGHTA and FQGNSA. Trimming stripped 1 base from V and 7 bases from J, with 8 bases between. The CDR3 contains 14 residues. The CDR3 DNA follows: TGTGCCAGCAGCTTAGAGACGGGGAATTCACCCCTCCACTTT. Translation gives CASSLETGNSPLHF.

The CDR3 is CASSLEQGMDSPLHF. In nucleotides, the CDR3 is TGCGCCAGCAGCTTGGAACAGGGCATGGATTCACCCCTCCACTTT. This sequence joins TRBV5-1 and TRBJ1-6; weak D call: TRBD1 (6 bases). V lost 0 bases to trimming and J lost 8 bases, with 12 bases between them. CDR3 size: 15 residues. Germline lookup yields CDR1 SGHRS and CDR2 YFSETQ.

The CDR3 nucleotides are TGTGCCAGCACCAAAGTAACAGGGGTTGCCGGGGAGCTGTTTTTT. It is translated as CASTKVTGVAGELFF. The chain couples TRBV27 to TRBJ2-2, with 7 bases lining up with TRBD1. Germline loops: CDR1 MNHEY, CDR2 SMNVEV (reference sequence). The CDR3 runs to 15 residues. J gave up 6 bases and V 7 bases, and 11 bases lay outside the gene matches.

This clone came up once. The rearrangement uses TRBV2 and TRBJ2-7, with TRBD1 as a possible D gene (6 bases). Germline values: CDR1 SNHLY, CDR2 FYNNEI. CDR3 length: 12 residues. The V gene lost 2 bases and the J gene lost 4 bases, with 6 bases spanning the gap. The DNA of the CDR3 is TGTGCCAGCAGTGAAACAGGGTACGAGCAGTACTTC. This translates into CASSETGYEQYF.

This chain uses TRBV18 with TRBJ2-3; 7 bases agree with TRBD2. The V gene end was trimmed by 6 bases and the J gene end by 3 bases; junction bases not matched to a gene: 12. Germline V CDR1 and CDR2: KGHSH, LQKENI. The CDR3 length is 16 residues. The CDR3 spells CASSPYLGGSTDTQYF. The CDR3 nucleotides are TGTGCCAGCTCCCCATATCTTGGCGGGAGTACAGATACGCAGTATTTT. The full variable domain, its missing parts supplied by reference TRBV18 and TRBJ2-3, is NAGVMQNPRHLVRRRGQEARLRCSPMKGHSHVYWYRQLPEEGLKFMVYLQKENIIDESGMPKERFSAEFPKEGPSILRIQQVVRGDSAAYFCASSPYLGGSTDTQYFGPGTRLTVL.

This clone showed up just once. The V gene is TRBV11-2, the J gene TRBJ1-2; 9 nucleotides agree with TRBD1. The CDR3 covers 17 residues. Germline lookup yields CDR1 SGHAT and CDR2 FQNNGV. J was trimmed by 0 bases and V by 3 bases; bases with no gene match: 8. CDR3 residues: CASSFSTGGSSNYGYTF. CDR3 DNA sequence: TGTGCCAGCAGCTTCTCTACAGGGGGCTCCTCTAACTATGGCTACACCTTC.

This clone was detected a few times. The CDR3 DNA reads TGTGCCAGCAGTCCACCTCAGGGGGAGAACACTGAAGCTTTCTTT. This translates into CASSPPQGENTEAFF. V gene TRBV7-9 combines with J gene TRBJ1-1, with 7 bases that match TRBD1. V was clipped by 6 bases and J by 1 base; unmatched bases: 8. The CDR3 runs 15 residues. Germline V CDR1 and CDR2: SEHNR, FQNEAQ (reference sequence).

V usage is TRBV7-3 and J usage is TRBJ2-2, with D uncertain. V was shortened by 3 bases and J by 1 base, with 6 bases between the two germline ends. Per the germline V gene, CDR1 is SGHTA and CDR2 is FQGTGA. The CDR3 spans 14 residues. In DNA form, the CDR3 reads TGTGCCAGCAGCTTCTCTTTGAACACCGGGGAGCTGTTTTTT. It is translated as CASSFSLNTGELFF.

This sequence joins TRBV6-5 and TRBJ1-5; 7 bases are shared with TRBD1. The CDR3 has 13 amino acids. J lost 2 bases, V lost 8 bases, and 3 bases had no gene match. In germline, CDR1 is MNHEY, CDR2 SVGAGI. CDR3 in DNA: TGTGCCAGCCAGACAGGGCGCAATCAGCCCCAGCATTTT. Translated, it gives CASQTGRNQPQHF.

This clone was observed once. CDR3 protein: CASSKRQGGPLETQYF. CDR3 in DNA: TGTGCCAGCAGCAAAAGACAGGGAGGTCCCTTAGAGACCCAGTACTTC. The chain links TRBV5-4 to TRBJ2-5; possibly TRBD1 for D (7 bases). CDR3 length equals 16 residues. Germline loops: CDR1 SGHNT, CDR2 YYREEE (reference sequence). V lost 4 bases to trimming and J lost 4 bases, with 20 bases between them.

The rearrangement uses TRBV4-2 and TRBJ2-5; possibly TRBD2 for D (7 bases). This CDR3 is built from 14 residues. CDR1 LGHNA and CDR2 YNFKEQ come from the germline V gene. Trimming stripped 2 bases from V and 4 bases from J, with 11 bases between. The CDR3: CASSQRGGGETQYF. In nucleotides, the CDR3 is TGTGCCAGCAGCCAAAGGGGGGGTGGAGAGACCCAGTACTTC.

The chain has TRBV14 and TRBJ2-4, with a possible D match to TRBD1 (5 bases). The CDR3 length is 14 residues. CDR1 is SGHDN and CDR2 is FVKESK in the germline V gene. Trimming shortened V by 0 bases and J by 6 bases, and 9 bases separated the two germline ends. CDR3 in amino acids: CASSQDHQGNIQYF. The CDR3 region has the DNA TGTGCCAGCAGCCAAGACCATCAGGGAAACATTCAGTACTTC.

The chain uses TRBV11-1 and TRBJ1-1; 8 bases match TRBD1. The V gene end was trimmed by 0 bases and the J gene end by 3 bases; junction bases not matched to a gene: 6. CDR1 SGHAT and CDR2 FQDESV come from the germline V gene (reference sequence). There are 16 residues in the CDR3. The CDR3 region is CASSLAPTGVDTEAFF. The CDR3 nucleotides are TGTGCCAGCAGCTTAGCTCCGACAGGGGTGGACACTGAAGCTTTCTTT.

The chain joins TRBV7-3 to TRBJ2-5, with 8 bases matching TRBD2. From germline, CDR1 is SGHTA and CDR2 FQGTGA. The CDR3 sequence is 14 residues long. The ends lost 4 bases at V and 5 bases at J; junction bases unmatched: 6. The CDR3 reads CASSYSGGLETQYF. DNA for the CDR3: TGTGCCAGCAGCTATTCGGGGGGGCTGGAGACCCAGTACTTC.

This clone showed up just once. The rearrangement joins TRBV13 to TRBJ2-5; 8 positions agree with TRBD2. V gave up 6 bases and J gave up 5 bases; unmatched junction bases: 11. The CDR3 extends over 15 amino acids. Germline lookup yields CDR1 PRHDT and CDR2 FYEKMQ (reference sequence). CDR3 sequence: CASRPTGTSAETQYF. CDR3 DNA sequence: TGTGCCAGCAGGCCTACCGGGACTAGTGCTGAGACCCAGTACTTC.

The rearrangement links TRBV21-1 to TRBJ1-2. TRBV21-1 is deemed a pseudogene. The CDR3 length is 12 residues. The CDR3 region is CASSKERRTGTF. Here the CDR3 DNA reads TGTGCCAGCAGCAAAGAGCGAAGAACGGGCACCTTC.

The genes are TRBV9 and TRBJ2-1; 9 bases are shared with TRBD1. The CDR3 spans 15 residues. The J segment lost 3 bases and the V segment lost 2 bases, leaving 3 bases of the junction unmatched. Germline V gene data show CDR1 as SGDLS and CDR2 as YYNGEE. The CDR3 region is CASSVSGQGYNEQFF. Here the CDR3 DNA reads TGTGCCAGCAGCGTTTCGGGACAGGGCTACAATGAGCAGTTCTTC.

This chain links TRBV28 with TRBJ2-1, with D perhaps TRBD2 (5 bases). With 5 bases removed from V and 9 bases from J, the gap between germline ends came to 11 bases. The germline CDR1 and CDR2 sequences are MDHEN and SYDVKM. The CDR3 is 12 residues long. The CDR3 is CASSLLGGEQFF. In DNA form, the CDR3 reads TGTGCCAGCAGTCTACTAGGCGGTGAGCAGTTCTTC.

The chain recombines TRBV18 with TRBJ2-3; D perhaps matches TRBD2 (5 bases). Germline CDR1 and CDR2: KGHSH and LQKENI. This CDR3 has 15 residues. V lost 2 bases, J lost 5 bases, and 14 bases lay in between. The CDR3 coding sequence is TGTGCCAGCTCACCAATTCTAGCCGGAAAAGATACGCAGTATTTT. This codes for CASSPILAGKDTQYF. The full variable domain, rest sourced from reference TRBV18 and TRBJ2-3, is NAGVMQNPRHLVRRRGQEARLRCSPMKGHSHVYWYRQLPEEGLKFMVYLQKENIIDESGMPKERFSAEFPKEGPSILRIQQVVRGDSAAYFCASSPILAGKDTQYFGPGTRLTVL.

V gene TRBV15 combines with J gene TRBJ2-1, with TRBD2 matching over 10 bases. The CDR3 extends over 16 amino acids. The V gene end was trimmed by 0 bases and the J gene end by 5 bases; junction bases not matched to a gene: 4. Germline loops: CDR1 LNHNV, CDR2 YYDKDF (reference sequence). Here the CDR3 reads CATSRDRTSGNNEQFF. In DNA form, the CDR3 reads TGTGCCACCAGCAGAGATCGGACTAGCGGCAACAATGAGCAGTTCTTC.